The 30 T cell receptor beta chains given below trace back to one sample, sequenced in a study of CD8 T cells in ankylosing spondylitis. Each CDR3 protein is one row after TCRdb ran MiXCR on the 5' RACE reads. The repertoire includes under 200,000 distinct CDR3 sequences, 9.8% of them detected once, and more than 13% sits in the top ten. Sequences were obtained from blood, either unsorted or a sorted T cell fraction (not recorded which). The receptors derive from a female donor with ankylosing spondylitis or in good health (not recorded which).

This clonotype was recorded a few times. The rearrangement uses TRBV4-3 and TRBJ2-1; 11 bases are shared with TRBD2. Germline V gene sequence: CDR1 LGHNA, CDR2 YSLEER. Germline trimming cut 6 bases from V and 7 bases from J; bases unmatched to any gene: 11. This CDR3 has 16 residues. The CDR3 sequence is CASSLLLAGVLNEQFF. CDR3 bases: TGCGCCAGCAGTCTCCTACTAGCGGGAGTCTTGAATGAGCAGTTCTTC.

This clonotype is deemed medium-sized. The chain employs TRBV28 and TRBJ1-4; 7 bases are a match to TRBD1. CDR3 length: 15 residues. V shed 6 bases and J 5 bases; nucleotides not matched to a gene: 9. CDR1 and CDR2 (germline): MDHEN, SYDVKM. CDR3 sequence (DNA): TGTGCCAGCAGCTCTGGGACAGCTCCAAATGAAAAACTGTTTTTT. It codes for CASSSGTAPNEKLFF.

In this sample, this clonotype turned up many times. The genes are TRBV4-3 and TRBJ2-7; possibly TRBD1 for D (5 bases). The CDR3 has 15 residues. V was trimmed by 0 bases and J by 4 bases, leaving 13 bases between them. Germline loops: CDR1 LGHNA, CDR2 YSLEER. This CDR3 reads CASSQDRAGSYEQYF. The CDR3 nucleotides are TGCGCCAGCAGCCAAGATCGGGCAGGGTCTTACGAGCAGTACTTC.

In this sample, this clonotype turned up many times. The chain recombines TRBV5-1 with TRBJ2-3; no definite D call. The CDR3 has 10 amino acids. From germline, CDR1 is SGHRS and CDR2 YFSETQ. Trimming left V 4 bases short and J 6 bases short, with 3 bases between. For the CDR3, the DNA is TGCGCCAGCAGCGGCGATACGCAGTATTTT. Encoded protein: CASSGDTQYF.

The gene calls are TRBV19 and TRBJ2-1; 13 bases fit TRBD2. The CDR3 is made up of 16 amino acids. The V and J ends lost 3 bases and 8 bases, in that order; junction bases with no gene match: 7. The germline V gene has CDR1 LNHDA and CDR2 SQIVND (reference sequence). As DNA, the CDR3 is TGTGCCAGTAGTATCATTGGACTAGCGGGAGCCCATGAGCAGTTCTTC. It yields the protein CASSIIGLAGAHEQFF. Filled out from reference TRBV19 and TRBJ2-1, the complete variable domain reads DGGITQSPKYLFRKEGQNVTLSCEQNLNHDAMYWYRQDPGQGLRLIYYSQIVNDFQKGDIAEGYSVSREKKESFPLTVTSAQKNPTAFYLCASSIIGLAGAHEQFFGPGTRLTVL.

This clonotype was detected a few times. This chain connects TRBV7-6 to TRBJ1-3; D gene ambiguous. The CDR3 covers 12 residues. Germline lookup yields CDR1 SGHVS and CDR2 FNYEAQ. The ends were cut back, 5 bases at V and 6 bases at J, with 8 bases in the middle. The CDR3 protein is CASSPEQNTIYF. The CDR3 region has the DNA TGTGCCAGCAGCCCCGAGCAAAACACCATATATTTT.

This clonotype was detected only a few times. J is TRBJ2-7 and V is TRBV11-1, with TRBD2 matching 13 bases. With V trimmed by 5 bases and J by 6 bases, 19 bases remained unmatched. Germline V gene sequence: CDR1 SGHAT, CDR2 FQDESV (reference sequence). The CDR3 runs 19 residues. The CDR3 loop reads CASSPSSPGLAGHVSEQYF. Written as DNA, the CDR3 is TGTGCCAGCAGCCCCTCCAGCCCGGGACTAGCGGGACACGTTAGCGAGCAGTACTTC.

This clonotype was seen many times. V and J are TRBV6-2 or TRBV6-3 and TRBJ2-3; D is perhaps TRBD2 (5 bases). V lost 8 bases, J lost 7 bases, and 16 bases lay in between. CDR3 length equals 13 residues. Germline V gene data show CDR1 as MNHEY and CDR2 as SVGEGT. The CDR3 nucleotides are TGTGCCAGCCACAGCGGACCCACGTATACGCAGTATTTT. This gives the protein CASHSGPTYTQYF.

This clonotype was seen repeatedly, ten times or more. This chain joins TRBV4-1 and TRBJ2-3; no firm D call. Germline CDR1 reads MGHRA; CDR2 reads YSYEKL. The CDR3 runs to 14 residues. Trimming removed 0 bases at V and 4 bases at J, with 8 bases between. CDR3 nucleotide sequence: TGCGCCAGCAGCCAAGAGCGCGTGGCAGATACGCAGTATTTT. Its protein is CASSQERVADTQYF.

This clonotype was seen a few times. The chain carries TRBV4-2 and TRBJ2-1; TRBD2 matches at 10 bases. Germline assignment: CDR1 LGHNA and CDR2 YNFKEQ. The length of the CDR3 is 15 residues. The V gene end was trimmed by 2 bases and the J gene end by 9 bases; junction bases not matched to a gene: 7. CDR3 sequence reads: CASSQRAGGGFEQFF. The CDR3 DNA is TGTGCCAGCAGCCAAAGAGCGGGAGGGGGGTTTGAGCAGTTCTTC.

The CDR3 nucleotides read TGTGCCAGCAGTCCCGAGTCGGTGTCCCAGTACTTC. Protein product: CASSPESVSQYF. This chain joins TRBV12-3 or TRBV12-4 and TRBJ2-5, with D unresolved. V shed 5 bases and J shed 9 bases, with 13 bases lying between them. There are 12 residues in the CDR3.

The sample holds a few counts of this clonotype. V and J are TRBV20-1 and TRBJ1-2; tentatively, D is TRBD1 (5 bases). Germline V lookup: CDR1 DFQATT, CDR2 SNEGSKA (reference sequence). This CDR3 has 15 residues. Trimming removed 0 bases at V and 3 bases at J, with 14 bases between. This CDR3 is CSARDIVGTDYGYTF. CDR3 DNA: TGCAGTGCTAGAGATATAGTGGGGACGGACTATGGCTACACCTTC.

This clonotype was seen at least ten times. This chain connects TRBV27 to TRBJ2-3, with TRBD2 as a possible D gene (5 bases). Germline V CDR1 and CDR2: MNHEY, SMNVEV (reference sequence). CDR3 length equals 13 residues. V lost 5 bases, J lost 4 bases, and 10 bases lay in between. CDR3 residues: CASSTHGADTQYF. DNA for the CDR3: TGTGCCAGCAGTACCCACGGGGCAGATACGCAGTATTTT.

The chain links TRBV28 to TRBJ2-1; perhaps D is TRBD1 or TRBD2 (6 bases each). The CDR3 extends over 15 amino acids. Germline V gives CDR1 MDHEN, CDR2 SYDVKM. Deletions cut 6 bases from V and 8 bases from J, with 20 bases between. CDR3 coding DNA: TGTGCCAGCAGATACGTATCGGGGGACACGGATGAGCAGTTCTTC. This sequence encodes CASRYVSGDTDEQFF.

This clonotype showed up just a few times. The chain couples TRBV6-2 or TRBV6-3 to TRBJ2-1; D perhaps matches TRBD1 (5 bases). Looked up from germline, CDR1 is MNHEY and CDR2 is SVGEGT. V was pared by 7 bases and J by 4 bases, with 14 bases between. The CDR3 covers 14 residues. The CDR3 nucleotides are TGTGCCAGCAAGGTAGGGGTTCGATACAATGAGCAGTTCTTC. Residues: CASKVGVRYNEQFF.

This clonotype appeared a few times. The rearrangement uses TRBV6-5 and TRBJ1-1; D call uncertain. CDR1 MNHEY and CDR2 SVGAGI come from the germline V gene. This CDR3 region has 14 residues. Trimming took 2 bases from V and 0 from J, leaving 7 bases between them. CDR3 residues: CASSYQAVNTEAFF. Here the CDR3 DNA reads TGTGCCAGCAGTTACCAGGCTGTGAACACTGAAGCTTTCTTT.

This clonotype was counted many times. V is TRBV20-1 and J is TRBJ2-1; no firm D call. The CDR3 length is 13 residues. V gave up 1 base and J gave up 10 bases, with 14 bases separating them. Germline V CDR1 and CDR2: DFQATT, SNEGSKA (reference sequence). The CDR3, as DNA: TGCAGTGCTAGAGGTAGCCCCATTAACGAGCAGTTCTTC. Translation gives CSARGSPINEQFF.

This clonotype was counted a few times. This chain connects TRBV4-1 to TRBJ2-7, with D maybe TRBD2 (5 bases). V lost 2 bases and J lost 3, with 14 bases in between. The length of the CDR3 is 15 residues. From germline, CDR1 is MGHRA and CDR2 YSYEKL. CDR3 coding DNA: TGCGCCAGCAGCCAATCCAGCGGATACTACTACGAGCAGTACTTC. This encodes CASSQSSGYYYEQYF.

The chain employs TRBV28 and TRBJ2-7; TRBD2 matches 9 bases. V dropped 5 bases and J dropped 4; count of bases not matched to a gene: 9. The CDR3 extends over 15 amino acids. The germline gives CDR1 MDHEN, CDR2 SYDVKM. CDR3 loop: CASSLRLAERYEQYF. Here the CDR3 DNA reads TGTGCCAGCAGTCTACGACTAGCGGAGCGATACGAGCAGTACTTC. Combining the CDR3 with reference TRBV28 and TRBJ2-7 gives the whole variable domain DVKVTQSSRYLVKRTGEKVFLECVQDMDHENMFWYRQDPGLGLRLIYFSYDVKMKEKGDIPEGYSVSREKKERFSLILESASTNQTSMYLCASSLRLAERYEQYFGPGTRLTVT.

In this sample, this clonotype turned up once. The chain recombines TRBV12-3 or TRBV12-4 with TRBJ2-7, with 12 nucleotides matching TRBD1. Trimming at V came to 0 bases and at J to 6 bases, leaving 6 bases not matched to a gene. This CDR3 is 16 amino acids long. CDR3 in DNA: TGTGCCAGCAGTTTAGCGTCTAGGGACAGGGGGCTCGAGCAGTACTTC. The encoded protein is CASSLASRDRGLEQYF.

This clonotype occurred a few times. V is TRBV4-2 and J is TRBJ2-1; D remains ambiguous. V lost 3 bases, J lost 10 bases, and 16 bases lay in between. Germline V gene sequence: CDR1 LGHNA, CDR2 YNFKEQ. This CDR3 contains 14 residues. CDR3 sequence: CASSHLGSVREQFF. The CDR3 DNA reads TGTGCCAGCAGCCATTTGGGGTCGGTGAGGGAGCAGTTCTTC.

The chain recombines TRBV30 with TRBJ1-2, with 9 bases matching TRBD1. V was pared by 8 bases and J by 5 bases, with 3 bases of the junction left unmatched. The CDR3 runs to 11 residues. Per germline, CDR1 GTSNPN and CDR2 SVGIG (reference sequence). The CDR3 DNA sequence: TGTGCCGGGACAGGGTTATATGGCTACACCTTC. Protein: CAGTGLYGYTF.

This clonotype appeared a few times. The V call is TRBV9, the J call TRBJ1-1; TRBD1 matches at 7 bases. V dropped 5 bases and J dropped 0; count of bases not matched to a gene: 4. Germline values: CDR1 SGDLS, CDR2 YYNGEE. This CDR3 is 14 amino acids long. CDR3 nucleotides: TGTGCCAGCAGTCAGGGGGGCATGAACACTGAAGCTTTCTTT. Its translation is CASSQGGMNTEAFF.

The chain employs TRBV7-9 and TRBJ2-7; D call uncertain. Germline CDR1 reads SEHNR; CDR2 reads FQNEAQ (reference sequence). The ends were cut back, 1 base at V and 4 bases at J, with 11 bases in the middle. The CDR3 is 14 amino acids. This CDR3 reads CASSLDRIGYEQYF. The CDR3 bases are TGTGCCAGCAGCTTAGATCGAATAGGGTACGAGCAGTACTTC.

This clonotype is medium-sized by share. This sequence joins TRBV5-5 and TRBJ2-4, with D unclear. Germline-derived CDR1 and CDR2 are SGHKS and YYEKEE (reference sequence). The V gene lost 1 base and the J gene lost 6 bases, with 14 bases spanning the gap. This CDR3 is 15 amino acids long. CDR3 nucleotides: TGTGCCAGCAGCTTGCTGGACCCGCTAACAAACATTCAGTACTTC. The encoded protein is CASSLLDPLTNIQYF. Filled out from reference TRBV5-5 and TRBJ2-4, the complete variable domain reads DAGVTQSPTHLIKTRGQQVTLRCSPISGHKSVSWYQQVLGQGPQFIFQYYEKEERGRGNFPDRFSARQFPNYSSELNVNALLLGDSALYLCASSLLDPLTNIQYFGAGTRLSVL.

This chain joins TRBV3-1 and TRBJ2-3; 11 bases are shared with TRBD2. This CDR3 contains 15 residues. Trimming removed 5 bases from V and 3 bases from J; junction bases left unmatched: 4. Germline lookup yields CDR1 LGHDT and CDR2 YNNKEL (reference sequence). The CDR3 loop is CASSGGLAETDTQYF. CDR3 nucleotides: TGTGCCAGCAGCGGGGGACTAGCGGAGACAGATACGCAGTATTTT.

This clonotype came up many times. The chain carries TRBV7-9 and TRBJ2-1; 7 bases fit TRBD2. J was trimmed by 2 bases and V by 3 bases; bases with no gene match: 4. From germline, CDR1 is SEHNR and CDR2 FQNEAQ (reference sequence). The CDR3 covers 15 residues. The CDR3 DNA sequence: TGTGCCAGCAGCTTGGGGAGGGCCCCCTACAATGAGCAGTTCTTC. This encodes CASSLGRAPYNEQFF.

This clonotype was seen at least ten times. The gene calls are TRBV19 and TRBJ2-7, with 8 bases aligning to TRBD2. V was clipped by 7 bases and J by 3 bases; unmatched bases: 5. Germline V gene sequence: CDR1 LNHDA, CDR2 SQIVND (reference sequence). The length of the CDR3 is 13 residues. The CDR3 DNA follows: TGTGCCAGTACATCAGCGGGAGACTACGAGCAGTACTTC. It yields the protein CASTSAGDYEQYF.

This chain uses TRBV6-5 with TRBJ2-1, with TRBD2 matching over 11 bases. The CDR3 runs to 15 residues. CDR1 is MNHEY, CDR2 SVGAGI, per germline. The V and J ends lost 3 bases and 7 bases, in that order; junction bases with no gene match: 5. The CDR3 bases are TGTGCCAGCAGTTATATCCGACTAGCGGGGAATGAGCAGTTCTTC. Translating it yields CASSYIRLAGNEQFF.

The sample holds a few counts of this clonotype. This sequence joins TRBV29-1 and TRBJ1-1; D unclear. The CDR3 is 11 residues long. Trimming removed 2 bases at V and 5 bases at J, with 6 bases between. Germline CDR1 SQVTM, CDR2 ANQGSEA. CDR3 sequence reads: CSVEKPTEAFF. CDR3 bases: TGCAGCGTTGAAAAGCCGACTGAAGCTTTCTTT. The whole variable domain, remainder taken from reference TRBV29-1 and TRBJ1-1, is SAVISQKPSRDICQRGTSLTIQCQVDSQVTMMFWYRQQPGQSLTLIATANQGSEATYESGFVIDKFPISRPNLTFSTLTVSNMSPEDSSIYLCSVEKPTEAFFGQGTRLTVV.